This T cell receptor beta chain was profiled in a study of breast tumors, draining lymph nodes, adjacent tissues (dated by TCRdb to 2016 to 2018). For the study in its entirety: TCR beta repertoires were compared across tumor, adjacent nontumor tissue and axillary lymph nodes obtained from breast cancer patients. The study was designed to assess the relationships and possible T-cell exchange between tumor, surrounding tissue and draining lymph node repertoires in human breast cancer. Study-level results and caveats: The conclusion that tumor T cells originate in lymph nodes was framed as consistent with a hypothesis rather than directly demonstrated. A scenario in which most tumor T cells derive from the lymph node and then expand within tumor tissue was judged to be consistent with the data. Tumor and nontumor tissue repertoires were found to be significantly more similar in luminal-like than in basal-like breast cancer. Tumors showed preferential V and J gene usage, and their T-cell repertoire diversity fell below that of lymph nodes yet above that of nontumor tissue.

The sequencing machine was an Illumina HiSeq 2000. Multiplex PCR amplification was used to build the TCR beta chain libraries. The amplified TCR beta chain products were analyzed by high-throughput sequencing. The public reads were quality trimmed at Q25 with fastp and then assembled into clones with MiXCR by TCRdb, keeping productive beta chains. Every entry covers one CDR3 protein and lists the most common genes and DNA from its rows. Counted in this sample were around 150,000 distinct CDR3 sequences; about a fifth of them appeared once. Roughly 2.7% of the sample goes to the ten largest clones. The axillary draining lymph nodes of breast cancer patients were the source of the lymph node samples. A note on this clonotype: Which antigen it targets is not known. Qualities for individual bases were not recorded, and no much larger clone is one base off.

Material for sequencing was axillary lymph node tissue. This TCR came from a female donor with breast cancer. Some clones in this sample may be carry-over from other donors' samples.

The DNA sequence reads TGCAGTGCTAGAAGGGGGACAGGGGGCAATCAGCCCCAGCATTTT. The resulting protein is CSARRGTGGNQPQHF. The sequence is built from TRBV20-1 and TRBJ1-5; TRBD1 agrees with 10 junctional bases. The germline V and J ends show losses of 2 bases and 2 bases respectively, and no gene match explains 3 bases of the junction. The CDR3 covers 15 residues, taking in both the cysteine and the phenylalanine. The sequence is cut down to CDR3 DNA, 45 bases in frame from base 1. For CDR1 and CDR2, the germline V gene (reference sequence) lists DFQATT and SNEGSKA.